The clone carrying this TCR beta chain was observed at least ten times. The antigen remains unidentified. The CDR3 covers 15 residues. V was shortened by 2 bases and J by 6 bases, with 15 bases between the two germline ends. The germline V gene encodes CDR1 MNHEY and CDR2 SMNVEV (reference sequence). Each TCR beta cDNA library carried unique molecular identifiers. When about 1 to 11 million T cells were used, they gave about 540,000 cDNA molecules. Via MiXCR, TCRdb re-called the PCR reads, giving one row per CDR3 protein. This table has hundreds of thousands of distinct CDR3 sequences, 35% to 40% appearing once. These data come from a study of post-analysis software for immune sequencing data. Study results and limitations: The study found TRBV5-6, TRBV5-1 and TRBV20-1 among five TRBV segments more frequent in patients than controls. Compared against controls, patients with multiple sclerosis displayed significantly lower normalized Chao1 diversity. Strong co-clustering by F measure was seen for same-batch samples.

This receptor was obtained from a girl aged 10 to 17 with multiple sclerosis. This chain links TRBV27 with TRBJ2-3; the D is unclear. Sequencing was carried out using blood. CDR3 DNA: TGTGCCAGCAGTTTACGCGACATCGGTAGGGATACGCAGTATTTT. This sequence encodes CASSLRDIGRDTQYF.